This T cell receptor beta chain was obtained from a study of blood T cell repertoires in COVID-19. Germline CDR1 and CDR2: MGHRA and YSYEKL. Trimming cost V 0 bases and J 12 bases; bases outside gene matches: 12. The CDR3 covers 15 residues. TCRdb keeps only in-frame clones here, not all; method: immunoSEQ multiplex PCR. The repertoire holds around 280,000 clones, with about 85% as singletons. The TCR comes from a woman aged 50 to 60 with active or convalescent COVID-19. Sequenced input: peripheral blood. This rearrangement joins TRBV4-1 to TRBJ2-3, with 7 bases matching TRBD2. The CDR3 loop is CASSQDMTSFFPQYF. The CDR3 DNA reads as TGCGCCAGCAGCCAAGATATGACTAGCTTTTTTCCCCAGTATTTT.